Each of the 30 T cell receptor beta chains below was sequenced from the same sample in a study of T-cell reconstitution after alpha-beta-depleted transplantation in children. Unique molecular identifiers were incorporated into the prepared TCRbeta library. One entry per CDR3 protein results from TCRdb running MiXCR on the PCR reads. This table holds about 400,000 distinct CDR3 sequences, about 17% found once. This specimen was PBMCs, mostly from graft donor cells, taken 360 days after TCRalphabeta/CD19-depleted stem cell transplant. Source of these receptors: a boy less than two years old who had a stem cell transplant for Wiskott-Aldrich syndrome, so the T cells may come from the graft donor.

The table lists this clonotype with many counts. This chain connects TRBV5-5 to TRBJ2-7; perhaps D is TRBD1 or TRBD2 (7 bases each). CDR1 SGHKS and CDR2 YYEKEE come from the germline V gene (reference sequence). This CDR3 has 14 residues. Trimming removed 5 bases at V and 4 bases at J, with 16 bases between. The CDR3 here is CASRLTGEGYEQYF. CDR3 sequence (DNA): TGTGCCAGCAGACTAACAGGGGAGGGGTACGAGCAGTACTTC.

This clonotype was picked up many times. The V call is TRBV18, the J call TRBJ2-1; no clear D gene. Trimming removed 0 bases from V and 7 bases from J, with 7 bases in between. The CDR3 totals 13 residues. The germline gives CDR1 KGHSH, CDR2 LQKENI. The CDR3 loop reads CASSPPNGNEQFF. CDR3 nucleotide sequence: TGTGCCAGCTCACCACCGAATGGGAATGAGCAGTTCTTC.

This clonotype showed up just a few times. The rearrangement links TRBV24-1 to TRBJ2-3; tentatively, D is TRBD1 or TRBD2 (5 bases each). CDR1 is KGHDR, CDR2 SFDVKD, per germline. Trimming shortened V by 5 bases and J by 9 bases, and 8 bases separated the two germline ends. The CDR3 spans 11 residues. The CDR3, as DNA: TGTGCCACCAGTGCTGGGACGACGCAGTATTTT. It translates to CATSAGTTQYF.

This clonotype was picked up a small number of times. This chain links TRBV20-1 with TRBJ2-5, with no clear D. Germline assignment: CDR1 DFQATT and CDR2 SNEGSKA (reference sequence). The CDR3 sequence is 12 residues long. The ends were cut back, 5 bases at V and 2 bases at J, with 9 bases in the middle. The CDR3 DNA sequence: TGCAGTGCTGGAGTGACACAAGAGACCCAGTACTTC. It encodes CSAGVTQETQYF.

This clonotype was seen a handful of times. The V and J genes are TRBV12-3 or TRBV12-4 and TRBJ2-1, with 13 bases identical to TRBD2. The V gene end was trimmed by 4 bases and the J gene end by 6 bases; junction bases not matched to a gene: 9. The CDR3 length is 17 residues. For the CDR3, the DNA is TGTGCCAGCAGTTATGGGACTAGCGGGAACCCAGGCAATGAGCAGTTCTTC. It encodes CASSYGTSGNPGNEQFF.

This chain links TRBV5-5 with TRBJ2-5, with 7 bases identical to TRBD1. The CDR3 contains 15 residues. From germline, CDR1 is SGHKS and CDR2 YYEKEE (reference sequence). The V and J ends lost 1 base and 3 bases, in that order; junction bases with no gene match: 6. The CDR3 DNA sequence: TGTGCCAGCAGCTTGAGGACAGGCCAAAAAGAGACCCAGTACTTC. It codes for CASSLRTGQKETQYF.

There are a few counts of this clonotype. This chain uses TRBV29-1 with TRBJ2-7, with D possibly TRBD1 on 6 matching bases. The CDR3 is 11 residues long. Trimming removed 7 bases from V and 3 bases from J, with 10 bases in between. Germline values: CDR1 SQVTM, CDR2 ANQGSEA. The CDR3 sequence: CSGTRGYEQYF. In DNA, the CDR3 is TGCAGCGGAACCAGGGGCTACGAGCAGTACTTC.

The rearrangement uses TRBV5-1 and TRBJ2-1; the match to TRBD2 covers 10 bases. The V gene end was trimmed by 3 bases and the J gene end by 3 bases; junction bases not matched to a gene: 3. The CDR3 contains 15 residues. Germline values: CDR1 SGHRS, CDR2 YFSETQ. CDR3: CASSWTSGLYNEQFF. Written as DNA, the CDR3 is TGCGCCAGCAGCTGGACTAGCGGCCTCTACAATGAGCAGTTCTTC.

The table lists this clonotype with a few counts. This chain links TRBV10-3 with TRBJ2-6, with D tentatively TRBD1 (6 bases). V lost 10 bases, J lost 4 bases, and 17 bases lay in between. The CDR3 consists of 15 residues. Looked up from germline, CDR1 is ENHRY and CDR2 is SYGVKD. The CDR3 sequence is CATEDRGTGANVLTF. The CDR3 region has the DNA TGTGCCACCGAAGATAGGGGGACGGGGGCCAACGTCCTGACTTTC.

This clonotype was counted only a few times. The V and J genes are TRBV7-9 and TRBJ1-2; 8 positions agree with TRBD1. Germline V gene lookup returns CDR1 SEHNR and CDR2 FQNEAQ (reference sequence). The junction had 6 bases not matched to a gene; V was cut back by 5 bases and J by 4 bases. The CDR3 runs 14 residues. CDR3 in DNA: TGTGCCAGCAGCCACGTAACAGGGGGCTATGGCTACACCTTC. Protein: CASSHVTGGYGYTF.

The gene calls are TRBV10-2 and TRBJ1-5; a weak D match, TRBD1 (5 bases). Germline loops: CDR1 WSHSY, CDR2 SAAADI. The CDR3 is 15 residues long. V gave up 6 bases and J gave up 4 bases, with 16 bases separating them. The CDR3 protein is CASSPHGGANQPQHF. In DNA, the CDR3 is TGCGCCAGCAGCCCCCACGGAGGGGCAAATCAGCCCCAGCATTTT.

The V and J genes are TRBV5-1 and TRBJ1-4; D gene uncertain. V was pared by 2 bases and J by 5 bases, with 10 bases between. The CDR3 extends over 14 amino acids. CDR1 and CDR2 (germline): SGHRS, YFSETQ. The CDR3 region has the DNA TGCGCCAGCAGCTTAAGCAGCATGAATGAAAAACTGTTTTTT. As protein: CASSLSSMNEKLFF.

The chain employs TRBV5-1 and TRBJ2-3; D is possibly TRBD1 (6 bases). Trimming took 0 bases from V and 2 from J, leaving 7 bases between them. This CDR3 spans 14 amino acids. CDR1 and CDR2 (germline): SGHRS, YFSETQ. The chain's CDR3 is CASSLVGHTDTQYF. DNA of the CDR3: TGCGCCAGCAGCTTGGTGGGACACACAGATACGCAGTATTTT.

The genes are TRBV6-1 and TRBJ2-7, with a possible D match to TRBD1 (6 bases). The CDR3 loop spans 15 amino acids. The germline CDR1 and CDR2 sequences are MNHNS and SASEGT. With 5 bases removed from V and 2 bases from J, the gap between germline ends came to 16 bases. This CDR3 reads CASSTTGSGAYEQYF. Written as DNA, the CDR3 is TGTGCCAGCAGTACCACAGGGTCAGGAGCCTACGAGCAGTACTTC.

The chain links TRBV5-1 to TRBJ2-1; 10 positions agree with TRBD2. Germline V gene sequence: CDR1 SGHRS, CDR2 YFSETQ. The CDR3 is 14 residues long. V lost 0 bases and J lost 12; bases outside the gene matches: 6. CDR3: CASSLAGTSGAQFF. CDR3 in DNA: TGCGCCAGCAGCTTGGCCGGCACTAGCGGGGCGCAGTTCTTC.

This clonotype appeared a few times. V usage is TRBV4-1 and J usage is TRBJ2-7, with TRBD2 as a possible D gene (6 bases). Germline lookup yields CDR1 MGHRA and CDR2 YSYEKL. V shed 5 bases and J shed 3 bases, with 23 bases lying between them. CDR3 size: 17 residues. The CDR3 spells CASSRHIRERGYYEQYF. DNA for the CDR3: TGCGCCAGCAGCAGACACATTCGGGAGCGAGGTTACTACGAGCAGTACTTC.

This clonotype was observed a handful of times. The chain combines TRBV4-1 with TRBJ2-7; weak D call: TRBD2 (7 bases). Germline CDR1 MGHRA, CDR2 YSYEKL. V dropped 0 bases and J dropped 7 bases, with 25 bases sitting between them. This CDR3 comprises 18 residues. The CDR3 nucleotides are TGCGCCAGCAGCCAAGATTCGGGGGGCCAGTTTCCTTCGGGGGAGCAGTACTTC. It specifies CASSQDSGGQFPSGEQYF.

The chain links TRBV29-1 to TRBJ1-1; D gene unclear. This CDR3 has 13 residues. Trimming stripped 7 bases from V and 6 bases from J, with 18 bases between. Germline V CDR1 and CDR2: SQVTM, ANQGSEA. Here the CDR3 reads CSASEGDFAEAFF. CDR3 bases: TGCAGCGCCTCGGAGGGTGATTTCGCTGAAGCTTTCTTT.

This clonotype was observed a handful of times. The V gene is TRBV15, the J gene TRBJ2-1; 7 bases map to TRBD2. CDR3 length: 16 amino acids. From germline, CDR1 is LNHNV and CDR2 YYDKDF (reference sequence). With 0 bases clipped from V and 5 bases from J, the junction kept 7 bases outside the gene matches. CDR3 sequence: CATSRDRRELHNEQFF. The DNA of the CDR3 is TGTGCCACCAGCAGAGATCGGCGGGAGCTCCACAATGAGCAGTTCTTC.

This clonotype occurred a few times. The V and J genes are TRBV12-3 or TRBV12-4 and TRBJ2-7; weak D call: TRBD2 (5 bases). Trimming cost V 5 bases and J 5 bases, with 19 bases left between them. This CDR3 spans 15 amino acids. CDR3 DNA sequence: TGTGCCAGCAGTCCGAGGGTTTCCGCGGTTAACGAGCAGTACTTC. It yields the protein CASSPRVSAVNEQYF.

The chain is built from TRBV7-2 and TRBJ2-7; the D gene is possibly TRBD1 (6 bases). This CDR3 is 15 amino acids long. From germline, CDR1 is SGHTA and CDR2 FQGNSA. Deletions cut 2 bases from V and 2 bases from J, with 13 bases between. The CDR3 loop reads CASSLSGRGPYEQYF. CDR3 DNA sequence: TGTGCCAGCAGCTTAAGCGGCAGGGGCCCCTACGAGCAGTACTTC.

This clonotype was detected only a few times. The J gene is TRBJ2-5, the V gene TRBV5-6, with TRBD2 matching over 7 bases. This CDR3 has 15 residues. The V gene end was trimmed by 5 bases and the J gene end by 4 bases; junction bases not matched to a gene: 11. Germline V gene sequence: CDR1 SGHDT, CDR2 YYEEEE. This chain's CDR3 is CASRRMRESRETQYF. CDR3 DNA sequence: TGTGCCAGCAGAAGGATGCGGGAGAGTAGAGAGACCCAGTACTTC.

In this sample, this clonotype turned up a few times. V usage is TRBV19 and J usage is TRBJ2-2; TRBD1 agrees at 8 bases. The length of the CDR3 is 14 residues. Germline-derived CDR1 and CDR2 are LNHDA and SQIVND (reference sequence). With V trimmed by 7 bases and J by 5 bases, 6 bases remained unmatched. CDR3 sequence: CASMTGESTGELFF. DNA of the CDR3: TGTGCCAGTATGACAGGGGAAAGTACCGGGGAGCTGTTTTTT.

V gene TRBV30 combines with J gene TRBJ2-2; D possibly matches TRBD1 or TRBD2 (5 bases each). Trimming removed 4 bases at V and 4 bases at J, with 22 bases between. CDR1 is GTSNPN, CDR2 SVGIG, per germline (reference sequence). This CDR3 contains 17 residues. The CDR3 loop is CAWTRRDRALATGELFF. In DNA form, the CDR3 reads TGTGCCTGGACCCGCAGGGACCGCGCCTTGGCCACCGGGGAGCTGTTTTTT.

This clonotype was observed a handful of times. V gene TRBV7-2 combines with J gene TRBJ2-1; 10 positions agree with TRBD2. Germline V gene lookup returns CDR1 SGHTA and CDR2 FQGNSA. This CDR3 contains 15 residues. V lost 7 bases, J lost 6 bases, and 9 bases stayed unmatched. CDR3 residues: CASNLLAGVGNEQFF. CDR3 sequence (DNA): TGTGCCAGCAATCTTCTAGCGGGAGTCGGCAATGAGCAGTTCTTC.

This rearrangement joins TRBV7-6 to TRBJ2-1; 15 nucleotides align to TRBD2. Germline V lookup: CDR1 SGHVS, CDR2 FNYEAQ. V lost 1 base, J lost 0 bases, and 4 bases stayed unmatched. The CDR3 loop spans 19 amino acids. This CDR3 reads CASSLVGTSGRPSYNEQFF. The CDR3 nucleotides are TGTGCCAGCAGCTTAGTTGGGACTAGCGGGAGGCCCTCCTACAATGAGCAGTTCTTC.

The table lists this clonotype with a few counts. The chain links TRBV6-1 to TRBJ2-7; D gene unclear. CDR3 length equals 15 residues. The germline gives CDR1 MNHNS, CDR2 SASEGT. V was clipped by 5 bases and J by 4 bases, with 18 bases between them. CDR3 protein: CASSTRSGLGYEQYF. The CDR3 coding sequence is TGTGCCAGCAGTACCCGTTCGGGTCTAGGGTACGAGCAGTACTTC.

This clonotype occurred a few times. This chain connects TRBV6-1 to TRBJ2-7; the D is unclear. Germline V CDR1 and CDR2: MNHNS, SASEGT. V lost 7 bases and J 2 bases, leaving 24 bases between the germline ends. The CDR3 consists of 17 residues. CDR3 amino acids: CASTPGGPAYFAYEQYF. CDR3 coding DNA: TGTGCCAGCACCCCCGGCGGTCCAGCCTATTTTGCCTACGAGCAGTACTTC.

The chain is built from TRBV6-2 or TRBV6-3 and TRBJ1-2; 7 nucleotides align to TRBD1. This CDR3 has 13 amino acids. Germline CDR1 reads MNHEY; CDR2 reads SVGEGT. With 11 bases clipped from V and 4 bases from J, the junction kept 10 bases outside the gene matches. The CDR3 bases are TGTGCCGGATCCTGGACAGGTCTCTATGGCTACACCTTC. It is translated as CAGSWTGLYGYTF.

This clonotype was seen only a few times. V usage is TRBV24-1 and J usage is TRBJ2-1; TRBD2 aligns across 10 bases. Germline loops: CDR1 KGHDR, CDR2 SFDVKD. The CDR3 is 18 amino acids. The junction had 12 bases not matched to a gene; V was cut back by 4 bases and J by 4 bases. For the CDR3, the DNA is TGTGCCACCAGTGACTCCATGCGGGTAGCGGGAGGTTACAATGAGCAGTTCTTC. It translates to CATSDSMRVAGGYNEQFF.